The 11 T cell receptor beta chains below were found in one sample sequenced in a study of T cell repertoires in cytomegalovirus infection (dated by TCRdb to the late 2010s). The treatment or condition label, as the study defines it: in vitro stimulation with specific CMV peptide epitopes to enrich CMV-specific T cells. Sequenced on an Illumina HiSeq 1500. The public sequencing data were trimmed at Q25 with fastp and processed into clonotypes with MiXCR by TCRdb, which kept only in-frame beta chains. CDR3 protein sequences are deduplicated, and each keeps its most common genes and DNA. The table for this sample lists approximately 110,000 distinct CDR3 sequences; 35% to 50% of them were counted only once. Just under 75% of the sample rests with the top ten. Their recognized antigens are unknown. Sequencing used CD8+ T cells from cultured PBMCs, obtained from culture after CMV antigen stimulation. Every receptor here comes from a human donor in good health (CMV status not recorded). Some clones in this sample may be carry-over from other donors' samples.

The chain uses TRBV27 and TRBJ2-3; D is possibly TRBD2 (5 bases). Per the germline V gene, CDR1 is MNHEY and CDR2 is SMNVEV (reference sequence). The length of the CDR3 is 14 residues. V was cut by 5 bases and J by 3 bases, with 12 bases left in between. For the CDR3, the DNA is TGTGCCAGCAGTCCTGCGCCGGGGACAGATACGCAGTATTTT. Its translation is CASSPAPGTDTQYF.

V gene TRBV27 combines with J gene TRBJ2-5; D tentatively reads TRBD1 or TRBD2 (7 bases each). The CDR3 sequence is 15 residues long. V was pared by 7 bases and J by 2 bases, with 17 bases between. Germline CDR1 MNHEY, CDR2 SMNVEV (reference sequence). CDR3 nucleotide sequence: TGTGCCAGCACCACCAGGGGGGGCAGGCAAGAGACCCAGTACTTC. Translation: CASTTRGGRQETQYF.

Many counts were recorded for this clonotype. The chain is built from TRBV7-2 and TRBJ2-3, with D maybe TRBD2 (6 bases). Germline CDR1 reads SGHTA; CDR2 reads FQGNSA. Trimming took 1 base from V and 3 from J, leaving 8 bases between them. The CDR3 contains 14 residues. The CDR3: CASSLGLATDTQYF. The CDR3 region has the DNA TGTGCCAGCAGCTTAGGGCTAGCGACAGATACGCAGTATTTT. Complete variable domain (other parts from reference TRBV7-2 and TRBJ2-3): GAGVSQSPSNKVTEKGKDVELRCDPISGHTALYWYRQSLGQGLEFLIYFQGNSAPDKSGLPSDRFSAERTGGSVSTLTIQRTQQEDSAVYLCASSLGLATDTQYFGPGTRLTVL.

The chain employs TRBV4-1 and TRBJ2-5, with D possibly being TRBD1 (6 bases). The germline V gene encodes CDR1 MGHRA and CDR2 YSYEKL. The CDR3 sequence is 16 residues long. V was trimmed by 1 base and J by 5 bases, leaving 17 bases between them. CDR3 sequence reads: CASSQAPRGTGETQYF. The CDR3 bases are TGCGCCAGCAGCCAAGCCCCCAGGGGCACGGGGGAGACCCAGTACTTC.

The rearrangement links TRBV12-3 or TRBV12-4 to TRBJ2-5, with D uncertain. The CDR3 is 15 amino acids. Trimming shortened V by 1 base and J by 2 bases, and 11 bases separated the two germline ends. CDR3 sequence (DNA): TGTGCCAGCAGTTTAGGGCTGGTGGGTCAAGAGACCCAGTACTTC. Protein sequence: CASSLGLVGQETQYF.

This sequence joins TRBV2 and TRBJ1-2, with D uncertain. This CDR3 spans 10 amino acids. The V gene's germline CDR1 is SNHLY and CDR2 FYNNEI. The V and J ends lost 7 bases and 7 bases respectively, with 7 bases between them. CDR3 loop: CASKGVGYTF. Here the CDR3 DNA reads TGTGCCAGCAAGGGCGTTGGCTACACCTTC. Full variable domain (outside the CDR3, taken from reference TRBV2 and TRBJ1-2): EPEVTQTPSHQVTQMGQEVILRCVPISNHLYFYWYRQILGQKVEFLVSFYNNEISEKSEIFDDQFSVERPDGSNFTLKIRSTKLEDSAMYFCASKGVGYTFGSGTRLTVV.

This clonotype was seen many times. V and J are TRBV5-4 and TRBJ2-1, with 15 bases aligning to TRBD2. This CDR3 has 18 residues. V lost 5 bases and J lost 1; bases outside the gene matches: 7. CDR1 is SGHNT, CDR2 YYREEE, per germline (reference sequence). The CDR3 spells CASRKGTSGGLSYNEQFF. The CDR3 coding sequence is TGTGCCAGCAGGAAGGGGACTAGCGGGGGGTTATCCTACAATGAGCAGTTCTTC.

V gene TRBV4-1 combines with J gene TRBJ2-2; 11 bases align to TRBD1. CDR3 length equals 18 residues. V was clipped by 4 bases and J by 7 bases; unmatched bases: 14. The germline gives CDR1 MGHRA, CDR2 YSYEKL. The chain's CDR3 is CASSPFFGTGGFSGELFF. For the CDR3, the DNA is TGCGCCAGCAGCCCATTTTTTGGGACAGGGGGATTCAGCGGGGAGCTGTTTTTT.

There are a few counts of this clonotype. The junction departs from the called germline gene at one end, perhaps through a read error. The chain combines TRBV7-9 with TRBJ1-2; no clear D. Germline CDR1 reads SEHNR; CDR2 reads FQNEAQ (reference sequence). CDR3 length equals 10 residues. The CDR3 DNA is TGTGCCAGCAACGTCGAACCCGCGATCTTC. Protein sequence: CASNVEPAIF.

This chain joins TRBV7-9 and TRBJ1-1; maybe TRBD1 (6 bases). This CDR3 is 12 amino acids long. V dropped 4 bases and J dropped 8 bases, with 11 bases sitting between them. Germline V CDR1 and CDR2: SEHNR, FQNEAQ (reference sequence). The CDR3 DNA reads as TGTGCCAGCAGCTCCTACAGGGCCGAAGCTTTCTTT. It translates to CASSSYRAEAFF.

V gene TRBV6-1 combines with J gene TRBJ1-1; unclear D gene. CDR3 length: 13 residues. Trimming took off 2 bases at V and 3 bases at J, with 7 bases between the two ends. Germline loops: CDR1 MNHNS, CDR2 SASEGT. CDR3 in amino acids: CASSELEYTEAFF. In nucleotides, the CDR3 is TGTGCCAGCAGTGAATTGGAATACACTGAAGCTTTCTTT.